This T cell receptor beta chain was documented in a study of blood T cells in healthy people across ages. The CDR3 is made up of 13 amino acids. Germline V gene sequence: CDR1 MNHEY, CDR2 SVGAGI. A second PCR, run for about 6 to 11 cycles, used a sample-barcoded 5' primer plus a J-beta primer mix. Each CDR3 protein gets one entry after TCRdb re-called the 5' RACE reads with MiXCR. This table has 600,000 or so distinct CDR3 sequences, 40% to 55% appearing once. Points on this clonotype: An end of the junction does not agree with germline; a read error may underlie this.

V usage is TRBV6-5 and J usage is TRBJ2-7; 8 nucleotides match TRBD1. The sample was blood. This TCR came from an elderly man in good health. This chain's CDR3 is CVSRSDRGYEQYF. CDR3 nucleotide sequence: TGCGTCAGCAGATCTGACAGGGGCTACGAGCAGTACTTC.